Below are 11 T cell receptor beta chains sequenced from a single sample in a study of regulatory T cells in long-lasting Graves disease. The time point denotes: newly diagnosed GD, antithyroid drugs for less than 3 months. Generation of the TCR library employed RNA extracted from PBMCs. Combining iRepertoire HTBI primers with Arm-PCR of CDR3 regions, the authors built TCR beta libraries. MiXCR was run by TCRdb on the multiplex PCR reads, yielding one entry per CDR3 protein. The sample has about 310,000 distinct CDR3 sequences; 15% to 20% are singletons. This sample comprised peripheral blood mononuclear cells (PBMCs), obtained at new diagnosis, from a patient treated with antithyroid drugs. The source is a female donor with Graves disease.

This clonotype was found many times. The chain couples TRBV20-1 to TRBJ1-4; weak D call: TRBD1 (5 bases). V was shortened by 6 bases and J by 8 bases, with 7 bases between the two germline ends. The CDR3 totals 10 residues. Germline lookup yields CDR1 DFQATT and CDR2 SNEGSKA (reference sequence). Written as DNA, the CDR3 is TGCAGTGCGGGGGTGGAAAAACTGTTTTTT. Its protein is CSAGVEKLFF.

This clonotype has at least ten counts. The rearrangement links TRBV12-3 or TRBV12-4 to TRBJ2-2; 9 bases align to TRBD2. The CDR3 consists of 17 residues. J lost 12 bases, V lost 0 bases, and 14 bases had no gene match. The chain's CDR3 is CASSLASRGSGRGKLFF. CDR3 DNA: TGTGCCAGCAGTTTAGCTTCTCGGGGTAGCGGGAGAGGGAAGCTGTTTTTT.

This clonotype has a count of ten or more. The V call is TRBV27, the J call TRBJ1-4; D remains ambiguous. Germline V lookup: CDR1 MNHEY, CDR2 SMNVEV (reference sequence). V lost 3 bases and J lost 5, with 7 bases in between. The CDR3 covers 13 residues. CDR3 sequence (DNA): TGTGCCAGCAGTTTGGCGGGAAATGAAAAACTGTTTTTT. It yields the protein CASSLAGNEKLFF.

This clonotype has at least ten counts. The chain joins TRBV20-1 to TRBJ1-1, with D unresolved. The ends were cut back, 2 bases at V and 6 bases at J, with 7 bases in the middle. This CDR3 has 11 amino acids. Germline V CDR1 and CDR2: DFQATT, SNEGSKA (reference sequence). CDR3 sequence (DNA): TGCAGTGCTAGACACGGCCCTGAAGCTTTCTTT. Its translation is CSARHGPEAFF.

This clonotype was seen ten or more times. The rearrangement links TRBV2 to TRBJ2-3; the D gene is possibly TRBD2 (5 bases). V was pared by 8 bases and J by 3 bases, with 15 bases between. The CDR3 runs to 14 residues. In germline, CDR1 is SNHLY, CDR2 FYNNEI. The CDR3 DNA is TGTGCCAGCGACCCGGGGAGACGAACAGATACGCAGTATTTT. Its protein product is CASDPGRRTDTQYF.

This clonotype showed up many times. The genes are TRBV30 and TRBJ1-5, with D hard to call. Germline CDR1 GTSNPN, CDR2 SVGIG (reference sequence). CDR3 length: 15 amino acids. Trimming took off 0 bases at V and 0 bases at J, with 9 bases between the two ends. As DNA, the CDR3 is TGTGCCTGGAGTGTAGGGCAGAATAGCAATCAGCCCCAGCATTTT. This codes for CAWSVGQNSNQPQHF.

This clonotype came up many times. The genes are TRBV28 and TRBJ2-7, with D maybe TRBD1 (5 bases). Germline V gene lookup returns CDR1 MDHEN and CDR2 SYDVKM. Trimming left V 2 bases short and J 4 bases short, with 9 bases between. The length of the CDR3 is 13 residues. This CDR3 reads CASSLDSPYEQYF. In DNA, the CDR3 is TGTGCCAGCAGTTTAGACAGCCCTTACGAGCAGTACTTC.

This clonotype has a count of ten or more. This rearrangement joins TRBV6-1 to TRBJ1-2, with D unclear. Germline lookup yields CDR1 MNHNS and CDR2 SASEGT. This CDR3 comprises 14 residues. The V gene lost 8 bases and the J gene lost 3 bases, with 16 bases spanning the gap. The CDR3 reads CASSLVGRYYGYTF. As DNA, the CDR3 is TGTGCCAGCTCATTAGTAGGGCGATACTATGGCTACACCTTC.

This clonotype was counted at least ten times. The rearrangement joins TRBV7-3 to TRBJ2-3; possibly TRBD1 for D (7 bases). CDR1 SGHTA and CDR2 FQGTGA come from the germline V gene. V was clipped by 2 bases and J by 5 bases, with 8 bases between them. The CDR3 is made up of 13 amino acids. CDR3 residues: CASSLQGGDTQYF. The DNA for the CDR3 is TGTGCCAGCAGCTTACAGGGGGGAGATACGCAGTATTTT.

This clonotype has at least ten counts. The genes are TRBV5-1 and TRBJ1-5; 7 nucleotides agree with TRBD1. V dropped 0 bases and J dropped 0; count of bases not matched to a gene: 3. The germline V gene has CDR1 SGHRS and CDR2 YFSETQ. The CDR3 is made up of 16 amino acids. This CDR3 is CASSLGSGGSNQPQHF. DNA of the CDR3: TGCGCCAGCAGCTTGGGGTCAGGGGGTAGCAATCAGCCCCAGCATTTT. Full variable domain (remainder filled in from reference TRBV5-1 and TRBJ1-5): KAGVTQTPRYLIKTRGQQVTLSCSPISGHRSVSWYQQTPGQGLQFLFEYFSETQRNKGNFPGRFSGRQFSNSRSEMNVSTLELGDSALYLCASSLGSGGSNQPQHFGDGTRLSIL.

This clonotype was counted at least ten times. CDR3 bases: TGTGCCAGCAGCTCGGGACTAGCGGAAGAGACCCAGTACTTC. As protein: CASSSGLAEETQYF. The gene calls are TRBV11-1 and TRBJ2-5, with 11 bases lining up with TRBD2. CDR1 is SGHAT, CDR2 FQDESV, per germline (reference sequence). Losses at the gene ends were 4 bases for V and 3 bases for J; bases not matched to a gene: 1. The CDR3 covers 14 residues.